The 6 T cell receptor beta chains in this list originate from one sample, sequenced in a study of blood T cell repertoires in COVID-19 (TCRdb year 2020). Libraries were prepared through the immunoSEQ multiplex PCR assay. This is the immuneACCESS table as TCRdb keeps it, with only in-frame sequences that have V and J called. A part of the clones is gone; compared with another copy, unresolved V genes explain less than half, and the rest is unexplained. This sample lists under 350,000 clones; 70% to 90% were detected once. About 11% of the sample comes from the top ten. The sequencing sample was made of peripheral blood. The receptors derive from a woman between 65 and 79 years old with acute or convalescent COVID-19.

Worth noting for this clone: The sample carries other DNA sequences with the same CDR3. V is TRBV10-3 and J is TRBJ1-5; perhaps TRBD1 as D (6 bases). The CDR3 contains 12 residues. The germline CDR1 and CDR2 sequences are ENHRY and SYGVKD. Trimming pared 6 bases from V and 5 bases from J, leaving 8 bases between. The CDR3 is CAISAGDQPQHF. In DNA form, the CDR3 reads TGTGCCATCAGCGCAGGGGATCAGCCCCAGCATTTT.

This sequence joins TRBV5-5 and TRBJ2-7; D perhaps matches TRBD1 (5 bases). CDR3 length: 14 amino acids. Germline assignment: CDR1 SGHKS and CDR2 YYEKEE (reference sequence). Between the trimmed V and J ends, which lost 8 bases and 5 bases, there was a span of 20 bases. CDR3: CAREITTAKDEQYF. CDR3 bases: TGTGCCAGAGAAATTACGACAGCCAAGGACGAGCAGTACTTC.

This chain joins TRBV7-2 and TRBJ2-1; D is possibly TRBD2 (5 bases). Trimming left V 5 bases short and J 10 bases short, with 9 bases between. This CDR3 spans 11 amino acids. Germline lookup yields CDR1 SGHTA and CDR2 FQGNSA. This chain's CDR3 is CASSPRLEQFF. CDR3 coding DNA: TGTGCCAGCAGCCCAAGACTAGAGCAGTTCTTC.

The chain joins TRBV4-1 to TRBJ1-2; TRBD1 matches at 7 bases. This CDR3 region has 16 residues. The trim removed 4 bases at V and 6 bases at J, leaving 14 bases unmatched. Per the germline V gene, CDR1 is MGHRA and CDR2 is YSYEKL. Written as DNA, the CDR3 is TGCGCCAGCAGCCCCGGACAGGCGACGGGGGTGAATGGCTACACCTTC. Translation gives CASSPGQATGVNGYTF.

The chain combines TRBV18 with TRBJ1-3; D gene unclear. The CDR3 is made up of 17 amino acids. The germline V gene has CDR1 KGHSH and CDR2 LQKENI. V was trimmed by 2 bases and J by 0 bases, leaving 14 bases between them. The CDR3 bases are TGTGCCAGCTCACCAGTGCCGGGAAAGGCCTCTGGAAACACCATATATTTT. Its translation is CASSPVPGKASGNTIYF.

The rearrangement uses TRBV7-9 and TRBJ1-2, with a possible D match to TRBD1 (6 bases). CDR1 is SEHNR, CDR2 FQNEAQ, per germline (reference sequence). Trimming cost V 7 bases and J 3 bases, with 18 bases left between them. This CDR3 contains 15 residues. CDR3 sequence: CASTPGGGTDYGYTF. The CDR3 nucleotides are TGTGCCAGCACCCCGGGAGGGGGGACGGACTATGGCTACACCTTC.